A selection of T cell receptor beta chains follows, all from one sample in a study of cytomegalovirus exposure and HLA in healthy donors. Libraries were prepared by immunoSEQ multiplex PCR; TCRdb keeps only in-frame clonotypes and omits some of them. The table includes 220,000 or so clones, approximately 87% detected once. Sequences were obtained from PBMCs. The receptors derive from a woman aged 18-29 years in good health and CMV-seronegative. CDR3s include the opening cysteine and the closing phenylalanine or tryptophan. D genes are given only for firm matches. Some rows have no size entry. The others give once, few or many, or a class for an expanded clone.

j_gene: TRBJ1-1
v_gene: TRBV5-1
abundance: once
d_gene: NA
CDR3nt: TGCGCCAGCAGCTTGGCGGCGATGAACACTGAAGCTTTCTTT
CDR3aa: CASSLAAMNTEAFF

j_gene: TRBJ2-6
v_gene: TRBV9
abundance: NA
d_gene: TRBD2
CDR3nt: TGTGCCAGCAGCTTCCGGGAGGGTGCTGGGGCCAACGTCCTGACTTTC
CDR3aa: CASSFREGAGANVLTF

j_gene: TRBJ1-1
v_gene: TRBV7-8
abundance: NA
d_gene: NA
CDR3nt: TGTGCCAGCAGCTTAGCAGAAATGAACACTGAAGCTTTCTTT
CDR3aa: CASSLAEMNTEAFF

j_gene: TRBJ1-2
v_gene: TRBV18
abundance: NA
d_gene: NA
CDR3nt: TGTGCCAGCTCACCAGACGACAGTCTCTATAGTGGCTACACCTTC
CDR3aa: CASSPDDSLYSGYTF

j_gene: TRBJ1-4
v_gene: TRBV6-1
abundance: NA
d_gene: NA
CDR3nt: TGTGCCAGCAGTGAAAGGGGCTTAGGGACTAATGAAAAACTGTTTTTT
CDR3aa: CASSERGLGTNEKLFF

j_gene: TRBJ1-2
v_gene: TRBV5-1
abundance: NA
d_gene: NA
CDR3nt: TGCGCCAGCAGCCCAGTCGATTTTGGGGGCTACACCTTC
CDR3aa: CASSPVDFGGYTF

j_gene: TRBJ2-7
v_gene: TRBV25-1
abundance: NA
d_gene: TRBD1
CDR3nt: TGTGCCAGCAGTGATTTCGGGACAGCTCCCCGGGAGCAGTACTTC
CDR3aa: CASSDFGTAPREQYF

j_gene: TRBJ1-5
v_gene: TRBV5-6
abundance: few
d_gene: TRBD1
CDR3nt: TGTGCCAGCAGCATGACAGGGTCCAATCAGCCCCAGCATTTT
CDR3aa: CASSMTGSNQPQHF

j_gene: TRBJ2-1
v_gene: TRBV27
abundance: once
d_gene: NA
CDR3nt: TGTGCCAGCAGTTTAGGAGGGCCTTACAATGAGCAGTTCTTC
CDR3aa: CASSLGGPYNEQFF

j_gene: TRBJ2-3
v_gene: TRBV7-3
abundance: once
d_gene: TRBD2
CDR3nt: TGTGCCAGCAGCCACGGGACTAGCAGCACAGATACGCAGTATTTT
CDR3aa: CASSHGTSSTDTQYF

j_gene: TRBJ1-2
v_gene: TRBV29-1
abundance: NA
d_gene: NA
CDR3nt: TGCAGCGTTGAAGGAAGTGAGGGCCATGGCTACACCTTC
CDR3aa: CSVEGSEGHGYTF

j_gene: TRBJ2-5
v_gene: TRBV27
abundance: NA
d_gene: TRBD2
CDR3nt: TGTGCCAGCAGTCCCGCCCCCGGAGCGGGACAAGAGACCCAGTACTTC
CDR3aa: CASSPAPGAGQETQYF

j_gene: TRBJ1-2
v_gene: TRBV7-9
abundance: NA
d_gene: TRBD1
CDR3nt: TGTGCCAGCAGCGCAGGGGGGCCGGCTAACTATGGCTACACCTTC
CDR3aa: CASSAGGPANYGYTF

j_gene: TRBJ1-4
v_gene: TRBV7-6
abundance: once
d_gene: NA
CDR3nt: TGTGCCAGCAGTTCCAGCGAAAAACTGTTTTTT
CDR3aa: CASSSSEKLFF

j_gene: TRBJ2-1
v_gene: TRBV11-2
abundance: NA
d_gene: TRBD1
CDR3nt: TGTGCCAGCAGCTTAGGGGACAGTCAACTGTCGAGTATCGATGAGCAGTTCTTC
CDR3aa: CASSLGDSQLSSIDEQFF

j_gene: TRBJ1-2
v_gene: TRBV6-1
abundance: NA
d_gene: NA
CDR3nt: TGTGCCAGCAGTGAATACAGGGTACTGGATGGCTACACCTTC
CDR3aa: CASSEYRVLDGYTF

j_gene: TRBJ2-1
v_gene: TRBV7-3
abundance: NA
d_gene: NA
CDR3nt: TGTGCCAGCAGCACATCAGGGGGGTCGGACAATGAGCAGTTCTTC
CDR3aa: CASSTSGGSDNEQFF

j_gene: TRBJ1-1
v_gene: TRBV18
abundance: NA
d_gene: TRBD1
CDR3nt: TGTGCCAGCTCACGCCGACAGGGGGCGAACACTGAAGCTTTCTTT
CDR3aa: CASSRRQGANTEAFF

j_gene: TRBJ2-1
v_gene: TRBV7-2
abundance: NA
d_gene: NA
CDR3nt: TGTGCCAGCAGCCCCTCCGGTGAGCAGTTCTTC
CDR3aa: CASSPSGEQFF

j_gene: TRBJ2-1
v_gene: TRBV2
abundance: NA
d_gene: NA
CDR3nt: TGTGCCAGCAGTGAGTCTCCTTACAATGAGCAGTTCTTC
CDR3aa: CASSESPYNEQFF

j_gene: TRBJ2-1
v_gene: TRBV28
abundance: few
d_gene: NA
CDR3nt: TGTGCCAGCAGCGCGCCCTACTCCTACAATGAGCAGTTCTTC
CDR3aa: CASSAPYSYNEQFF

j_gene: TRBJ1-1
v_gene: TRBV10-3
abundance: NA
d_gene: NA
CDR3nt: TGTGCCATCAGGGGCCCTGGAAACACTGAAGCTTTCTTT
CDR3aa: CAIRGPGNTEAFF

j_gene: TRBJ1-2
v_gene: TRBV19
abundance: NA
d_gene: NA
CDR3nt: TGTGCCAGTACCCTACTCGGTGGACCTCTCTATGGCTACACCTTC
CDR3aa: CASTLLGGPLYGYTF

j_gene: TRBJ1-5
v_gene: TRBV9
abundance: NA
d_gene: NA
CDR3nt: TGTGCCAGCAGCGTAACAGGCCTTAGCAATCAGCCCCAGCATTTT
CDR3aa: CASSVTGLSNQPQHF

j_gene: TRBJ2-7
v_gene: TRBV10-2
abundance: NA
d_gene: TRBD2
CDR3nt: TGCGCCAGCAGCGTACGGGTCGAGCGGGGGGAAGACGAGCAGTACTTC
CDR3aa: CASSVRVERGEDEQYF

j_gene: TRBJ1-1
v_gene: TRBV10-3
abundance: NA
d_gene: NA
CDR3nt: TGTGCCACCGGGGCCGTGAACACTGAAGCTTTCTTT
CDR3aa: CATGAVNTEAFF

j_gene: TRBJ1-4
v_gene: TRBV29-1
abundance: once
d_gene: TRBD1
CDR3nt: TGCAGCGGTAGACAGGGGGCTAATGAAAAACTGTTTTTT
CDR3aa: CSGRQGANEKLFF

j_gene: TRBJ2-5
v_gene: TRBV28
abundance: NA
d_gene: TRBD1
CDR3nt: TGTGCCAGCAGCAGTCGGACAGGGGAAGAGACCCAGTACTTC
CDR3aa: CASSSRTGEETQYF

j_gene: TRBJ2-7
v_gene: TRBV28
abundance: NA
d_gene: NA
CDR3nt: TGTGCCAGCAGTTTTATGGGGGTTGGCGAGCAGTACTTC
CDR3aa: CASSFMGVGEQYF

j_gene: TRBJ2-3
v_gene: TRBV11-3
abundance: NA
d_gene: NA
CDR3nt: TGTGCCAGCAGCTTAACTCCGTCAGTAGATACGCAGTATTTT
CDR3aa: CASSLTPSVDTQYF

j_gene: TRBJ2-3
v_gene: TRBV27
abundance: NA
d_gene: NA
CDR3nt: TGTGCCAGCAACACGCCCCAGCAGTGGGAGAGCACAGATACGCAGTATTTT
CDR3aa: CASNTPQQWESTDTQYF

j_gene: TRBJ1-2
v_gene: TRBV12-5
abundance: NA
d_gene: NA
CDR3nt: TGTGCTAGTGGTTCGCACGGGATCGGCTATGGCTACACCTTC
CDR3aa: CASGSHGIGYGYTF

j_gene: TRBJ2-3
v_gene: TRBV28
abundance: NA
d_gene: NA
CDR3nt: TGTGCCAGCAGCCCTACTAGCACAGATACGCAGTATTTT
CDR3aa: CASSPTSTDTQYF

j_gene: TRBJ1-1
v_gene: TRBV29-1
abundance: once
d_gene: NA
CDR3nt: TGCAGCGTTGAAGAAGAGGGGCGGGTCACTGAAGCTTTCTTT
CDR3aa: CSVEEEGRVTEAFF

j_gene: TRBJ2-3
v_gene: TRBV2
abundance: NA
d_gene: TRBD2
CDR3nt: TGTGCCAGCAGTGAAGAAGCGGGAGGCTACACAGATACGCAGTATTTT
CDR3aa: CASSEEAGGYTDTQYF

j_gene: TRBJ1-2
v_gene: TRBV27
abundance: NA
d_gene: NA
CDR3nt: TGTGCCAGCCGCCCGGGACCGCGACAGTCATATTATGGCTACACCTTC
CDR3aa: CASRPGPRQSYYGYTF

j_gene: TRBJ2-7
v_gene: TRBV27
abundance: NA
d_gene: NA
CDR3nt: TGTGCCAGCAGTATTACCCGGTACGAGCAGTACTTC
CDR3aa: CASSITRYEQYF

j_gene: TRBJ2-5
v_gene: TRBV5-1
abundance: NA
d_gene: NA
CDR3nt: TGCGCCAGCAGCCCGCGGGGCCGCCAAGAGACCCAGTACTTC
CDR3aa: CASSPRGRQETQYF

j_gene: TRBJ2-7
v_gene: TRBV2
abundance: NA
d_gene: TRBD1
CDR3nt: TGTGCCAGCATTTTGACAGGGAGCTCCTACGAGCAGTACTTC
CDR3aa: CASILTGSSYEQYF

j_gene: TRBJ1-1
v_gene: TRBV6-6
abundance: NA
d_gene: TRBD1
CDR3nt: TGTGCCAGCAGACCAACACAGGGGACTGAAGCTTTCTTT
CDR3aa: CASRPTQGTEAFF

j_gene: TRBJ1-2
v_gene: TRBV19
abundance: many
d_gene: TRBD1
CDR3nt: TGTGCCAGTAGTAGTGGACAGGGGGCGAATTTCTTCTATGGCTACACCTTC
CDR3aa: CASSSGQGANFFYGYTF

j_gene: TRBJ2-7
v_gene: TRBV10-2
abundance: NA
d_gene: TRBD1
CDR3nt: TGCGCCAGCAGGGACAGGGGTTACGAGCAGTACTTC
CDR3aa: CASRDRGYEQYF

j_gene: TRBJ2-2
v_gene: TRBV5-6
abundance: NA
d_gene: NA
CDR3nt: TGTGCCAGCAGCTTGGGAGACAACACCGGGGAGCTGTTTTTT
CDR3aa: CASSLGDNTGELFF

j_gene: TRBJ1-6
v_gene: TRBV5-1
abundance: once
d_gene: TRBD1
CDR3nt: TGCGCCAGCAGCTACAGGGGGACAGGGGGAAGCGGTAGTTCACCCCTCCACTTT
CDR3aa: CASSYRGTGGSGSSPLHF

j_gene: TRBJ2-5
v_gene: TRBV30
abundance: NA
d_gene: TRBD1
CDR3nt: TGTGCCTGGAGTGCGGGACAGGGTCAAGAGACCCAGTACTTC
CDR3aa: CAWSAGQGQETQYF

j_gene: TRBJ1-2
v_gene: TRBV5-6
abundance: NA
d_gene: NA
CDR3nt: TGTGCCAGCAGCTTGGACTCCCAGGGTGGCTACACCTTC
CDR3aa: CASSLDSQGGYTF

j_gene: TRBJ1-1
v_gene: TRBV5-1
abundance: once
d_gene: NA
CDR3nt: TGCGCCAGCAGCTTGGGAACAGACCTGAACACTGAAGCTTTCTTT
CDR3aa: CASSLGTDLNTEAFF

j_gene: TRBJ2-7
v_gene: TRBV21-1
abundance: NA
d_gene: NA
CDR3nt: TGTGCCAGCACCCGGACAGGCGCTTCCTACGAGCAGTACTTC
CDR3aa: CASTRTGASYEQYF

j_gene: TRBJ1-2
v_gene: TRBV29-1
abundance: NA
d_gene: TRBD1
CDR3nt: TGCAGCGTTGAACCCACCGACAGGGCCTATGGCTACACCTTC
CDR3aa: CSVEPTDRAYGYTF

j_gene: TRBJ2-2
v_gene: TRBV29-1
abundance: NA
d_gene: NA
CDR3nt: TGCAGCGTTGGCCTAAGAAACACCGGGGAGCTGTTTTTT
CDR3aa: CSVGLRNTGELFF

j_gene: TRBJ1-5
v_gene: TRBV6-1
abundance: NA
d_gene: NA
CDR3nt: TGTGCCAGCAGTGATCAGCAGGGGATGAGTCAGCCCCAGCATTTT
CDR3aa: CASSDQQGMSQPQHF

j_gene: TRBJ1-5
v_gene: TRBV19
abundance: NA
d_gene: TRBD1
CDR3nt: TGTGCCAGTAGCACCCAACAGGGGGCTGGGCAGCCCCAGCATTTT
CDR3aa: CASSTQQGAGQPQHF

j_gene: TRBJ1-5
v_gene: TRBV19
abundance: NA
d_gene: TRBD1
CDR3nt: TGTGCCAGTATCCTAAGACAGGGTAGTAATCAGCCCCAGCATTTT
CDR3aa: CASILRQGSNQPQHF

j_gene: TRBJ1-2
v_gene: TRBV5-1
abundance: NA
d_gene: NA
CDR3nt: TGCGCCAGCAGCGTACAACAGGGCGGCTATGGCTACACCTTC
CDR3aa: CASSVQQGGYGYTF

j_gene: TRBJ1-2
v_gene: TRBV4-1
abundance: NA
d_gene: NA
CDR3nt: TGCGCCAGCAGCCAAGATTTGGCAGGTTTATATGGCTACACCTTC
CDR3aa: CASSQDLAGLYGYTF

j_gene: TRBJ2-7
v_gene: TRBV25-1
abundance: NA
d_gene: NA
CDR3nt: TGTGCCAGCAGTGAACCGGGGGCAGGGGGCTCCTACGAGCAGTACTTC
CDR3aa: CASSEPGAGGSYEQYF